The rows below give T cell receptor beta chains drawn from one sample of a study of cytomegalovirus exposure and HLA in healthy donors. TCRdb's copy holds only in-frame clones and misses some; the assay was immunoSEQ multiplex PCR. The profile covers about 130,000 clones, with around three quarters appearing a single time and 1.5% to 2% taken by the ten largest. Sequenced material: PBMCs. The source is a man aged 18 to 29 in good health and CMV-seronegative. CDR3s leave out the opening cysteine and the closing phenylalanine or tryptophan. Each record gives: V gene, J gene, CDR3 protein.

TRBV10-3	TRBJ2-2	AISDEAGGVTGELF
TRBV7-3	TRBJ2-1	ASSPSGRNNEQF
TRBV7-3	TRBJ2-5	ASSLNPGWETQY
TRBV9	TRBJ2-1	ASSGASGSFIEQF
TRBV19	TRBJ1-2	ASSIIGQVNYGYT
TRBV18	TRBJ2-1	ASSPGQTLIYEQF
TRBV4-1	TRBJ2-1	ASSQVAGGSYNEQF
TRBV6-6	TRBJ1-1	ASMASADPEAF
TRBV4-1	TRBJ2-6	ASSQSGLAGGAGANVLT
TRBV7-2	TRBJ2-5	ASSLGVLAPVGETQY
TRBV5-4	TRBJ2-2	ASRAGVGELF
TRBV7-3	TRBJ2-1	ASSSTPPGTGSYNEQF
TRBV4-1	TRBJ2-5	ASRNPGGGQETQY
TRBV15	TRBJ1-2	ATSRDNRGGGGYT
TRBV11-3	TRBJ2-2	ASSLWEGPAGELF
TRBV27	TRBJ2-1	ASSSFQGLAGVNEQF
TRBV18	TRBJ2-1	ASSPPARGGYNEQF
TRBV7-2	TRBJ2-7	ASSLSGTGNEQY
TRBV14	TRBJ2-1	ASSQEASGLPRSEQF
TRBV2	TRBJ2-2	ASDGQGRYNVRF
TRBV7-9	TRBJ2-7	ASSSQTYRGGQY
TRBV5-6	TRBJ2-2	ASSFYWFRGDTGELF
TRBV27	TRBJ1-1	ASAQGTGSEAF
TRBV19	TRBJ2-1	ASGVIGGNEQF
TRBV27	TRBJ2-3	ASSGSGRAGGTQY
TRBV18	TRBJ2-5	ASSPRTGLGKETQY
TRBV7-9	TRBJ1-5	ASSKQGSNQPQH
TRBV11-2	TRBJ1-1	ASSLGLYTEAF